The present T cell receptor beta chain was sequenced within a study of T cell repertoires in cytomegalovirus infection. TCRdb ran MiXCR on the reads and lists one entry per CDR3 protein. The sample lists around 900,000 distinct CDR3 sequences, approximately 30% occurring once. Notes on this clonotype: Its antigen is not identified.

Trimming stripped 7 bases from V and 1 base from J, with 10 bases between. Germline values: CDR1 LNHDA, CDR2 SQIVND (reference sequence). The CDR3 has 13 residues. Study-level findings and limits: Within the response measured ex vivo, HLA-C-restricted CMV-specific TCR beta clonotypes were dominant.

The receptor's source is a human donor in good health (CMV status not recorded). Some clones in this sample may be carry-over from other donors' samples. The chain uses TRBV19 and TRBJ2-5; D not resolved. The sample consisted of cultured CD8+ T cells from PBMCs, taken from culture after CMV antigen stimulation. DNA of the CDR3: TGTGCCAGTACCGCCGATCCCCAAGAGACCCAGTACTTC. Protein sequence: CASTADPQETQYF.